This T cell receptor (beta chain) appears in the sequencing data of a study of shared clonotypes between healthy human individuals. The CDR3 covers 16 residues. CDR1 is SGHRS and CDR2 is YFSETQ in the germline V gene. The V gene lost 3 bases and the J gene lost 4 bases, with 19 bases spanning the gap. Methods used by the authors: ImmunoSEQ only sent back junction sequences with no quality scores, so filtering was done differently. The protocol was immunoSEQ multiplex PCR, while the TCRdb copy is restricted to in-frame clones and leaves out a portion. The V and J calls and clone size are taken from that table; D and trimming were inferred from the DNA. Of about 1.5 million clones listed, around 98% are singletons.

The specimen sequenced was naive CD4+ T cells sorted from blood. Specified subset: CD45RA+ positively selected. The receptor was isolated from a man aged 25-45 years in good health. V usage is TRBV5-1 and J usage is TRBJ2-5; D may be TRBD1 (6 bases). CDR3 in DNA: TGCGCCAGCAGCTCCCCGAGGGGGACCAGGGGAGAGACCCAGTACTTC. As protein: CASSSPRGTRGETQYF.